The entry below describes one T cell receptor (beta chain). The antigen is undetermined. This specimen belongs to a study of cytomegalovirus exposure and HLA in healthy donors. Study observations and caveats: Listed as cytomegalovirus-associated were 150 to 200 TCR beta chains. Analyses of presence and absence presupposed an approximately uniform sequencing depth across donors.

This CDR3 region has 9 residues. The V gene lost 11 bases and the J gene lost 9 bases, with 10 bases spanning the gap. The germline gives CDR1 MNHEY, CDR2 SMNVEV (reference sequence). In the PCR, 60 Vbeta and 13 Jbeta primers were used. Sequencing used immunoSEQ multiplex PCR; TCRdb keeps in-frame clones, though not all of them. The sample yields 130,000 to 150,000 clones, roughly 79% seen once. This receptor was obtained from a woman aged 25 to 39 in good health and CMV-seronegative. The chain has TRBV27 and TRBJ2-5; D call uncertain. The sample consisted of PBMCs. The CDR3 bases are TGTGCCCCAGTGGTGGCCCAGTACTTC. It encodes CAPVVAQYF.